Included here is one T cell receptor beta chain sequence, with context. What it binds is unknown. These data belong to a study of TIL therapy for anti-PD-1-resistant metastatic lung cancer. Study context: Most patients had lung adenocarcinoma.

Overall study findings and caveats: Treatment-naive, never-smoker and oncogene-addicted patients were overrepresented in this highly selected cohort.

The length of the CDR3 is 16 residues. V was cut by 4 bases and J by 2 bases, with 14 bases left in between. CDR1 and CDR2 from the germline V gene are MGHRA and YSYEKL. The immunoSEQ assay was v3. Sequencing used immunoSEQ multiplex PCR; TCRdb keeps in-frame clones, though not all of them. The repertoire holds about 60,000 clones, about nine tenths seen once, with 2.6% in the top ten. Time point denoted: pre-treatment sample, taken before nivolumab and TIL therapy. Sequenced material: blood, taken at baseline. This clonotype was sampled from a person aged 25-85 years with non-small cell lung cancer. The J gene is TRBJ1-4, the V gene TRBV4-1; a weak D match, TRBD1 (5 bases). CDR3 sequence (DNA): TGCGCCAGCAGCCTAGGATCAGGGTCGACTAATGAAAAACTGTTTTTT. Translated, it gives CASSLGSGSTNEKLFF.